These 12 T cell receptor beta chains originate from one sample sequenced in a study of PD-1 blockade in classical Hodgkin lymphoma. Autologous stem cell transplantation was followed by relapse in every patient, and brentuximab vedotin exposure varied. Generated by immunoSEQ multiplex PCR, the TCRdb table keeps only in-frame clones and is missing some. The table has 20,000 to 25,000 clones, around 80% seen once. The sample consisted of peripheral blood mononuclear cells (PBMCs), taken before the second cycle of nivolumab. All receptors come from a human donor with classical Hodgkin lymphoma.

The chain combines TRBV19 with TRBJ1-2; weak D call: TRBD1 (5 bases). Germline CDR1 reads LNHDA; CDR2 reads SQIVND (reference sequence). This CDR3 is 14 amino acids long. The germline V and J ends were trimmed by 2 bases and 4 bases, with 11 bases remaining between them. The CDR3 reads CASSISGELYGYTF. CDR3 in DNA: TGTGCCAGTAGTATATCGGGGGAGCTCTATGGCTACACCTTC. Looking up the rest from reference TRBV19 and TRBJ1-2 gives the full variable domain: DGGITQSPKYLFRKEGQNVTLSCEQNLNHDAMYWYRQDPGQGLRLIYYSQIVNDFQKGDIAEGYSVSREKKESFPLTVTSAQKNPTAFYLCASSISGELYGYTFGSGTRLTVV.

The chain joins TRBV5-1 to TRBJ1-4; 10 positions agree with TRBD1. CDR3 length: 13 residues. Germline CDR1 SGHRS, CDR2 YFSETQ. V shed 5 bases and J 8 bases; nucleotides not matched to a gene: 3. In DNA form, the CDR3 reads TGCGCCAGCAGACCGGGACAGGGGGAAAAACTGTTTTTT. Translation: CASRPGQGEKLFF.

The chain has TRBV28 and TRBJ1-2; tentatively, D is TRBD1 (6 bases). Germline values: CDR1 MDHEN, CDR2 SYDVKM. This CDR3 region has 17 residues. V lost 4 bases and J 4 bases, leaving 22 bases between the germline ends. The chain's CDR3 is CASSSNSPTGPVYGYTF. DNA for the CDR3: TGTGCCAGCAGTTCCAACTCACCGACAGGCCCAGTCTATGGCTACACCTTC.

V gene TRBV5-1 combines with J gene TRBJ1-2, with D maybe TRBD1 (6 bases). The germline gives CDR1 SGHRS, CDR2 YFSETQ. The CDR3 contains 14 residues. With 3 bases removed from V and 3 bases from J, the gap between germline ends came to 12 bases. In DNA form, the CDR3 reads TGCGCCAGCAGCTCACTCCCAGGGGACTATGGCTACACCTTC. Amino acids: CASSSLPGDYGYTF. Drawing the rest from reference TRBV5-1 and TRBJ1-2, the complete variable domain is KAGVTQTPRYLIKTRGQQVTLSCSPISGHRSVSWYQQTPGQGLQFLFEYFSETQRNKGNFPGRFSGRQFSNSRSEMNVSTLELGDSALYLCASSSLPGDYGYTFGSGTRLTVV.

The V call is TRBV7-9, the J call TRBJ1-6; the D gene is possibly TRBD1 (6 bases). Trimming removed 5 bases from V and 7 bases from J, with 15 bases in between. Germline loops: CDR1 SEHNR, CDR2 FQNEAQ (reference sequence). The CDR3 loop spans 15 amino acids. Here the CDR3 DNA reads TGTGCCAGCAGCAAGTACAGGGAAATCAATTCACCCCTCCACTTT. It encodes CASSKYREINSPLHF.

The rearrangement uses TRBV9 and TRBJ2-7, with D tentatively TRBD2 (6 bases). V was clipped by 1 base and J by 6 bases, with 11 bases between them. Germline V gene data show CDR1 as SGDLS and CDR2 as YYNGEE. The CDR3 has 13 residues. CDR3 DNA sequence: TGTGCCAGCAGCGTACGACTAGTGGGCGAGCAGTACTTC. This gives the protein CASSVRLVGEQYF.

This chain links TRBV4-1 with TRBJ2-2, with 9 bases fitting TRBD2. V shed 4 bases and J 1 base; nucleotides not matched to a gene: 10. Germline CDR1 reads MGHRA; CDR2 reads YSYEKL. The CDR3 is made up of 18 amino acids. CDR3 loop: CASSPLLAGSRNTGELFF. CDR3 sequence (DNA): TGCGCCAGCAGCCCCTTACTAGCGGGTTCTAGGAACACCGGGGAGCTGTTTTTT.

This rearrangement joins TRBV2 to TRBJ2-2; tentative D call: TRBD1 (6 bases). Germline CDR1 and CDR2: SNHLY and FYNNEI. The germline V and J ends were trimmed by 6 bases and 4 bases, with 9 bases remaining between them. The CDR3 covers 13 residues. This CDR3 is CASRADSTGELFF. The CDR3 region has the DNA TGTGCCAGCAGGGCGGACAGCACCGGGGAGCTGTTTTTT.

This rearrangement joins TRBV30 to TRBJ1-4, with unresolved D. V lost 4 bases, J lost 5 bases, and 14 bases lay in between. The CDR3 has 14 residues. The germline CDR1 and CDR2 sequences are GTSNPN and SVGIG (reference sequence). CDR3 in DNA: TGTGCCTGGAAATTCAGTAGAGTAAATGAAAAACTGTTTTTT. Encoded protein: CAWKFSRVNEKLFF.

V is TRBV4-2 and J is TRBJ1-5; D call uncertain. This CDR3 has 15 amino acids. Deletions cut 1 base from V and 5 bases from J, with 12 bases between. Germline V gene data show CDR1 as LGHNA and CDR2 as YNFKEQ. CDR3 sequence reads: CASSQGLSGDQPQHF. CDR3 DNA: TGTGCCAGCAGCCAAGGACTGTCGGGTGATCAGCCCCAGCATTTT.

The chain recombines TRBV19 with TRBJ2-5, with unresolved D. CDR3 length equals 12 residues. Trimming took off 5 bases at V and 0 bases at J, with 4 bases between the two ends. Per germline, CDR1 LNHDA and CDR2 SQIVND (reference sequence). Written as DNA, the CDR3 is TGTGCCAGTAGTCCGTACCAAGAGACCCAGTACTTC. Translating it yields CASSPYQETQYF.

The CDR3 DNA reads as TGTGCCAGTAGAGGTTCTAATTTACGGTTAGCCAAAAACATTCAGTACTTC. Its translation is CASRGSNLRLAKNIQYF. J is TRBJ2-4 and V is TRBV19; no reliable D call. This CDR3 is 17 amino acids long. Germline assignment: CDR1 LNHDA and CDR2 SQIVND (reference sequence). V was pared by 6 bases and J by 0 bases, with 18 bases between.